The source of this T cell receptor beta chain is a study of shared clonotypes between healthy human individuals. Data came from immunoSEQ multiplex PCR; TCRdb stores just in-frame clones and leaves some out. Of more than 900,000 clones detected, about 80% appear once; the ten largest clones hold 0.55% to 0.7%. The CDR3 has 13 amino acids. Trimming stripped 7 bases from V and 0 bases from J, with 10 bases between. Germline V gene sequence: CDR1 ENHRY, CDR2 SYGVKD. Sequenced input: memory CD4+ T cells from PBMCs. Stated subset: CD45RA-negative fraction. This clonotype originated in a young man in good health. Some clones in this sample may be carry-over from other donors' samples. The chain is built from TRBV10-3 and TRBJ2-7, with D unclear. In nucleotides, the CDR3 is TGTGCCATCATGTCAGGTCTCTCCTACGAGCAGTACTTC. Translation gives CAIMSGLSYEQYF.